Listed below are T cell receptor beta chains from one sample, sequenced in a study of early T cells in non-severe SARS-CoV-2 infection. Each CDR3 protein is one row after TCRdb ran MiXCR on the 5' RACE reads. This sample has 25,000 to 35,000 distinct CDR3 sequences, with roughly 5.4% found just once. Sequenced sample: whole blood. These receptor sequences come from an adult who was a healthcare worker with PCR-confirmed SARS-CoV-2 infection or an uninfected control (not recorded which). Each CDR3 is given without its conserved first and last residue. D genes are given only for firm matches.

V gene	D gene	J gene	CDR3 protein
TRBV10-2	TRBD1	TRBJ1-5	ASTSTGDQPQH
TRBV12-3/TRBV12-4	TRBD2	TRBJ2-1	ASSLAPGLGTSGRAKNEQF
TRBV7-6	-	TRBJ1-4	ASSQRGGAEKLF
TRBV18	-	TRBJ1-1	ASSEAPGMNTEAF
TRBV4-2	-	TRBJ2-7	ASSQGGSGRTVSYEQY
TRBV20-1	-	TRBJ1-1	SAYGNTEAF
TRBV27	-	TRBJ1-6	ASSFVMNSPLH
TRBV28	TRBD1	TRBJ1-5	ASSEQGALNQPQH
TRBV12-3/TRBV12-4	-	TRBJ1-4	ASSPLRDEKLF
TRBV20-1	TRBD1	TRBJ2-5	SARIPGGEETQY
TRBV7-8	-	TRBJ2-5	ASSFNRQGSGETQY
TRBV28	-	TRBJ2-7	ASSLASYEQY
TRBV7-2	TRBD2	TRBJ2-7	ASSWTSGRDEQY
TRBV28	TRBD2	TRBJ2-5	ASSPSGTSGARGETQY
TRBV28	TRBD1	TRBJ1-1	ASSTGGTRTEAF
TRBV7-8	-	TRBJ2-1	ASSLTEASFYNEQF
TRBV27	-	TRBJ2-7	ASASGSYEQY
TRBV12-3/TRBV12-4	-	TRBJ1-4	ASRFTGPNEKLF
TRBV4-3	-	TRBJ2-3	ASSQRIADTQY
TRBV29-1	-	TRBJ2-7	SGGLSPWGEQY
TRBV12-3/TRBV12-4	-	TRBJ2-7	ASRSDSHYEQY
TRBV7-2	-	TRBJ2-1	ASSAYLSYNEQF
TRBV18	TRBD2	TRBJ2-1	ASSRGLDYNEQF
TRBV12-3/TRBV12-4	-	TRBJ2-6	ASTKKGFGANVLT
TRBV11-2	-	TRBJ1-5	ASSLAGDQPQH
TRBV12-3/TRBV12-4	TRBD1	TRBJ2-7	ASSGQGSKMSEQY
TRBV7-2	TRBD2	TRBJ2-7	ASSLATGTSGGPSEQY
TRBV12-3/TRBV12-4	-	TRBJ1-1	ASSSSQGNTEAF
TRBV28	TRBD2	TRBJ2-7	ASSLYRLTSGSLVYEQY
TRBV7-6	TRBD2	TRBJ2-5	ASSSGAGVRETQY
TRBV18	-	TRBJ1-2	AGSPNSGSNYGYT
TRBV5-1	-	TRBJ2-3	ASSLSTDTQY
TRBV29-1	TRBD2	TRBJ2-1	SVSSGRAYNEQF
TRBV5-4	-	TRBJ2-1	ASSLSVSSYNEQF
TRBV6-1	-	TRBJ2-7	ASEREGSAHEQY
TRBV29-1	TRBD1	TRBJ2-1	SAPGTGSYNEQF